This T cell receptor beta chain was found in a study of T-cell reconstitution after alpha-beta-depleted transplantation in children. This clonotype was observed a few times. As yet, its antigen is unknown. Study-wide results and limits: By about two months after transplant, alpha-beta T cells reportedly arose from several hundred graft clones that had expanded. T-cell numbers and diversity, one year after transplant, stemmed largely from T cells that were newly produced. Recipient T cells and thymic progenitors that survived were the source of the high TCRbeta diversity seen at day 60 in some patients.

This CDR3 region has 14 residues. The trim removed 8 bases at V and 6 bases at J, leaving 7 bases unmatched. Per germline, CDR1 ENHRY and CDR2 SYGVKD. Using unique molecular identifiers, the investigators prepared the TCRbeta library. TCRdb ran MiXCR on the PCR reads and lists one entry per CDR3 protein. The data contain 500,000 to 600,000 distinct CDR3 sequences, over 25% of them seen just once; the ten biggest clones take up about a third. The specimen comprised PBMCs, sampled before TCRalphabeta/CD19-depleted stem cell transplant. This clonotype was sampled from a boy less than two years old with Wiskott-Aldrich syndrome, due to receive a stem cell transplant. The V gene is TRBV10-3, the J gene TRBJ2-1; 10 positions match TRBD2. CDR3 nucleotides: TGTGCCATCCGTACTAGCGGGATAGGCAATGAGCAGTTCTTC. Translation gives CAIRTSGIGNEQFF.